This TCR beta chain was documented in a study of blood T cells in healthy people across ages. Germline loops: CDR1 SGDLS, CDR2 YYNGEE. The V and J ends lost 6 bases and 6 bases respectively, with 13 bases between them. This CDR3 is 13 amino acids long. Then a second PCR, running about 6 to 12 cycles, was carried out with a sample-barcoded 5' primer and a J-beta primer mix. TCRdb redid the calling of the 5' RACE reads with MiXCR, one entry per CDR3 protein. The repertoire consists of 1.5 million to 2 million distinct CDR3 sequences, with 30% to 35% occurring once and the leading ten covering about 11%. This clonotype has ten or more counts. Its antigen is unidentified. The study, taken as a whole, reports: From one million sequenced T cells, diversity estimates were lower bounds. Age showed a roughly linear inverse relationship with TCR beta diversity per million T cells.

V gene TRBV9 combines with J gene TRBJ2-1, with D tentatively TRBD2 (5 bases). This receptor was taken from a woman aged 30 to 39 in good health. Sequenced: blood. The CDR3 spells CASTRTEINEQFF. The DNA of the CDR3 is TGTGCCAGCACCCGGACTGAGATCAATGAGCAGTTCTTC.